This TCR beta chain was identified during a study of T cell repertoires in cytomegalovirus infection. Study background: Recently identified HLA-C-restricted CMV epitopes were used, and well-studied HLA-B-restricted CMV epitopes were used as well. Study observations and caveats: Carriers of CMV and the relevant HLA type were discriminated by public TCR beta frequency. Dominating the ex vivo response were TCR beta clonotypes that were CMV-specific and HLA-C-restricted.

MiXCR, run by TCRdb on the reads, gives a single entry per CDR3 protein. The repertoire holds 650,000 to 850,000 distinct CDR3 sequences, with 25% to 35% as singletons. The table lists this clonotype with a few counts. Its antigen is undetermined. Germline V gene data show CDR1 as SGHVS and CDR2 as FQNEAQ. Deletions cut 1 base from V and 4 bases from J, with 12 bases between. The CDR3 is made up of 15 amino acids. This clonotype originated in a human donor in good health (CMV status not recorded). Some clones in this sample may be carry-over from other donors' samples. V is TRBV7-8 and J is TRBJ2-3, with a tentative D call TRBD2 (7 bases). The material sequenced was cultured CD8+ T cells from PBMCs, taken from culture after CMV antigen stimulation. CDR3 protein: CASSLEGGPSDTQYF. CDR3 in DNA: TGTGCCAGCAGCTTAGAGGGGGGGCCCTCAGATACGCAGTATTTT.